The 21 T cell receptor beta chains given below trace back to one sample, sequenced in a study of neurological immune-mediated disorders. Each CDR3 protein is one row after TCRdb ran MiXCR on the 5' RACE reads. This sample carries fewer than 90,000 distinct CDR3 sequences, 4% to 6% of them seen once, and the ten largest clones take 6.5% to 9%. Source material: PBMCs. The receptor source for this set is a man aged 18 to 35 with multiple sclerosis.

The chain combines TRBV29-1 with TRBJ1-3; 9 bases map to TRBD1. The CDR3 length is 14 residues. V was clipped by 4 bases and J by 8 bases; unmatched bases: 9. Looked up from germline, CDR1 is SQVTM and CDR2 is ANQGSEA. The CDR3 region is CSVAPSGQGHTIYF. CDR3 nucleotides: TGCAGCGTTGCACCCTCGGGACAGGGACACACCATATATTTT.

In its sample, this clonotype was seen many times. The rearrangement links TRBV27 to TRBJ2-5; no definite D call. This CDR3 contains 14 residues. Trimming cost V 6 bases and J 5 bases, with 16 bases left between them. Germline CDR1 is MNHEY and CDR2 is SMNVEV (reference sequence). This CDR3 reads CASSLTADPETQYF. CDR3 nucleotide sequence: TGTGCCAGCAGCCTAACGGCAGATCCGGAGACCCAGTACTTC.

DNA of the CDR3: TGCAGCGTCTGGGGGGGGAGTCCAGGGCAGCCCCAGCATTTT. Its protein product is CSVWGGSPGQPQHF. The J gene is TRBJ1-5, the V gene TRBV29-1, with D tentatively TRBD1 (5 bases). Trimming took off 6 bases at V and 7 bases at J, with 19 bases between the two ends. The CDR3 consists of 14 residues. Germline V gene sequence: CDR1 SQVTM, CDR2 ANQGSEA.

This clonotype was observed many times. This rearrangement joins TRBV30 to TRBJ2-1; 7 bases are shared with TRBD1. Germline V gives CDR1 GTSNPN, CDR2 SVGIG (reference sequence). Germline trimming cut 2 bases from V and 7 bases from J; bases unmatched to any gene: 17. This CDR3 region has 17 residues. This CDR3 reads CAWSTEFNRGGWNEQFF. The CDR3 DNA sequence: TGTGCCTGGAGTACCGAATTCAACAGGGGCGGGTGGAATGAGCAGTTCTTC. Full variable domain (rest looked up from reference TRBV30 and TRBJ2-1): SQTIHQWPATLVQPVGSPLSLECTVEGTSNPNLYWYRQAAGRGLQLLFYSVGIGQISSEVPQNLSASRPQDRQFILSSKKLLLSDSGFYLCAWSTEFNRGGWNEQFFGPGTRLTVL.

Points on this clonotype: The final CDR3 position lacks the conserved phenylalanine or tryptophan, pointing to a likely read error. The CDR3 DNA sequence: TGCGCCAGCAGGCCCGGGACAGACTCCTACAATGAGCAGTTCAAC. Its translation is CASRPGTDSYNEQFN. The rearrangement uses TRBV5-1 and TRBJ2-1; 7 positions match TRBD1. Germline V gene data show CDR1 as SGHRS and CDR2 as YFSETQ. The CDR3 runs to 15 residues. V dropped 5 bases and J dropped 0; count of bases not matched to a gene: 5.

There are many counts of this clonotype. The chain employs TRBV14 and TRBJ2-1; D is tentatively TRBD1 or TRBD2 (5 bases each). V lost 6 bases and J 6 bases, leaving 12 bases between the germline ends. Germline values: CDR1 SGHDN, CDR2 FVKESK. This CDR3 comprises 13 residues. CDR3 residues: CASRLRGSNEQFF. The CDR3 DNA reads TGTGCCAGCAGGCTTCGGGGCAGCAATGAGCAGTTCTTC.

This clonotype was seen at least ten times. The genes are TRBV12-3 or TRBV12-4 and TRBJ2-2, with 9 nucleotides matching TRBD1. CDR3 size: 16 residues. V lost 7 bases and J lost 7; bases outside the gene matches: 13. CDR3 protein: CASISGTGSGGGELFF. Here the CDR3 DNA reads TGTGCCAGCATTTCCGGGACAGGGAGTGGTGGCGGGGAGCTGTTTTTT.

This clonotype was counted at least ten times. The chain has TRBV6-6 and TRBJ1-5; a weak D match, TRBD1 (6 bases). The germline CDR1 and CDR2 sequences are MNHNY and SVGAGI (reference sequence). The CDR3 has 15 amino acids. V was trimmed by 6 bases and J by 4 bases, leaving 16 bases between them. CDR3 sequence (DNA): TGTGCCAGCAGAAGCCGGGACACTATAAATCAGCCCCAGCATTTT. Protein product: CASRSRDTINQPQHF.

Ten or more counts support this clonotype. The rearrangement joins TRBV18 to TRBJ2-7; 7 nucleotides align to TRBD2. This CDR3 has 15 amino acids. V was pared by 3 bases and J by 6 bases, with 11 bases of the junction left unmatched. CDR1 and CDR2 (germline): KGHSH, LQKENI. As DNA, the CDR3 is TGTGCCAGCTCACCCCCGAGGGGAGGGTCGAGCGAGCAGTACTTC. Translated, it gives CASSPPRGGSSEQYF.

This clonotype was counted many times. This chain uses TRBV5-1 with TRBJ2-1; D might be TRBD1 (8 bases). Between the trimmed V and J ends, which lost 4 bases and 2 bases, there was a span of 13 bases. Looked up from germline, CDR1 is SGHRS and CDR2 is YFSETQ. This CDR3 comprises 15 residues. The CDR3 DNA is TGCGCCAGCAGCCCTACAGGGGGGGCCTACAATGAGCAGTTCTTC. This translates into CASSPTGGAYNEQFF.

This clonotype was observed many times. The chain joins TRBV12-3 or TRBV12-4 to TRBJ1-2; perhaps TRBD1 as D (6 bases). The CDR3 loop spans 15 amino acids. V was cut by 8 bases and J by 5 bases, with 21 bases left in between. The CDR3 reads CASASGGARGYGYTF. The CDR3 DNA follows: TGTGCCAGCGCCTCGGGGGGGGCGCGGGGATATGGCTACACCTTC.

This clonotype was counted many times. The rearrangement uses TRBV7-2 and TRBJ2-7, with D perhaps assigned TRBD1 or TRBD2 (5 bases each). Between the trimmed V and J ends, which lost 6 bases and 2 bases, there was a span of 11 bases. This CDR3 spans 13 amino acids. Germline loops: CDR1 SGHTA, CDR2 FQGNSA. The CDR3 protein is CASRGTVTYEQYF. As DNA, the CDR3 is TGTGCCAGCAGGGGGACGGTAACCTACGAGCAGTACTTC.

This clonotype showed up just a few times. One junction end does not reproduce the germline sequence, and a read error may be involved. The chain links TRBV20-1 to TRBJ2-4; perhaps TRBD2 as D (7 bases). The CDR3 length is 16 residues. Germline CDR1 DFQATT, CDR2 SNEGSKA (reference sequence). The CDR3 DNA reads as TGCAGTGCTAGTCCCATGGGGGGGCGCAAGGAAAAAATTCAGTACTTC. Translated, it gives CSASPMGGRKEKIQYF.

This clonotype came up many times. The V and J genes are TRBV6-6 and TRBJ2-2; either TRBD1 or TRBD2 may fit D (5 bases each). Germline CDR1 and CDR2: MNHNY and SVGAGI (reference sequence). The CDR3 is 14 residues long. V was trimmed by 7 bases and J by 7 bases, leaving 16 bases between them. The chain's CDR3 is CASNPQWGIGELFF. DNA of the CDR3: TGTGCCAGCAACCCCCAGTGGGGGATCGGGGAGCTGTTTTTT.

This clonotype was seen many times. This chain links TRBV5-5 with TRBJ2-2; D may match TRBD1 or TRBD2 (5 bases each). V gave up 3 bases and J gave up 7 bases, with 19 bases separating them. The germline CDR1 and CDR2 sequences are SGHKS and YYEKEE (reference sequence). The CDR3 totals 16 residues. CDR3 region: CASSSGTVRTGGELFF. The CDR3 coding sequence is TGTGCCAGCAGCTCTGGGACGGTCCGGACGGGCGGGGAGCTGTTTTTT.

This clonotype was detected many times. The chain joins TRBV12-3 or TRBV12-4 to TRBJ2-3; no firm D call. V was clipped by 6 bases and J by 3 bases, with 10 bases between them. This CDR3 is 13 amino acids long. Here the CDR3 reads CASRDGPTDTQYF. CDR3 coding DNA: TGTGCCAGCAGAGACGGACCGACAGATACGCAGTATTTT.

The V gene is TRBV20-1, the J gene TRBJ2-2, with 7 bases lining up with TRBD2. The germline V gene has CDR1 DFQATT and CDR2 SNEGSKA (reference sequence). V trimming: 0 bases; J trimming: 5 bases; junction bases outside the gene matches: 6. This CDR3 is built from 15 residues. The CDR3 bases are TGCAGTGCTAGAGACGGCGGGAGTGAGACCGGGGAGCTGTTTTTT. Translation: CSARDGGSETGELFF.

The chain recombines TRBV18 with TRBJ2-6; D gene uncertain. This CDR3 contains 14 residues. With 0 bases removed from V and 10 bases from J, the gap between germline ends came to 10 bases. In germline, CDR1 is KGHSH, CDR2 LQKENI. The CDR3 region is CASSPPSLKNVLTF. CDR3 coding DNA: TGTGCCAGCTCACCACCTTCACTAAAAAACGTCCTGACTTTC.

This chain links TRBV10-3 with TRBJ1-1; D unclear. V shed 8 bases and J shed 6 bases, with 19 bases lying between them. The CDR3 extends over 14 amino acids. Germline lookup yields CDR1 ENHRY and CDR2 SYGVKD. The CDR3: CAISKVGNRAEAFF. The CDR3 DNA reads as TGTGCCATCTCTAAAGTGGGCAATCGCGCTGAAGCTTTCTTT.

This clonotype was seen ten or more times. V and J are TRBV5-1 and TRBJ2-3; D uncertain. The V gene's germline CDR1 is SGHRS and CDR2 YFSETQ. The V and J ends lost 2 bases and 2 bases respectively, with 9 bases between them. The CDR3 runs 14 residues. CDR3: CASSLNPDTDTQYF. DNA for the CDR3: TGCGCCAGCAGCTTAAACCCGGACACAGATACGCAGTATTTT.

This clonotype appeared many times. This sequence joins TRBV12-3 or TRBV12-4 and TRBJ1-5, with 8 positions matching TRBD1. The V and J ends lost 5 bases and 5 bases, in that order; junction bases with no gene match: 8. The CDR3 sequence is 15 residues long. The CDR3 reads CASSDRGRLHQPQHF. CDR3 nucleotide sequence: TGTGCCAGCAGTGACAGGGGTCGCCTCCATCAGCCCCAGCATTTT.